The following is a T cell receptor beta chain sequence with its context. The antigen remains unidentified. CDR3 length equals 14 residues. The germline V and J ends were trimmed by 0 bases and 6 bases, with 12 bases remaining between them. The germline V gene encodes CDR1 KGHSH and CDR2 LQKENI. This specimen comes from a study of yellow fever vaccine responses in identical twins. TCRdb called the RT-PCR reads again in MiXCR, with one record for every CDR3 protein. The sample shows about 20,000 distinct CDR3 sequences, around 76% of them seen only once. The study, taken as a whole, reports: Convergence reportedly seemed to mark part of the twins' vaccine T cell response, with personalization marking the rest.

The chain has TRBV18 and TRBJ2-7; D gene ambiguous. This receptor was obtained from a woman younger than 35 who received the yellow fever vaccine. The input for sequencing was T cells from blood (PBMCs), unsorted or a sorted subset (not recorded which), taken before or after yellow fever vaccination (not recorded which). The CDR3 loop reads CASSPPGKLSEQYF. CDR3 DNA sequence: TGTGCCAGCTCACCACCGGGGAAGCTTTCCGAGCAGTACTTC.